A single sample gave rise to the 5 T cell receptor beta chains below, sequenced in a study of blood T cell repertoires in COVID-19. Sequenced by immunoSEQ multiplex PCR; TCRdb stores in-frame clones only, minus some. The sample lists 40,000 to 45,000 clones, roughly nine tenths seen once, with approximately 21% in the top ten. Sequencing was performed on peripheral blood. The receptors originated from a man aged 45-65 years with active COVID-19.

The CDR3 loop is CSVEKDRGLGANVLTF. Here the CDR3 DNA reads TGCAGCGTTGAAAAGGACAGGGGACTTGGGGCCAACGTCCTGACTTTC. V gene TRBV29-1 combines with J gene TRBJ2-6, with 9 bases matching TRBD1. CDR1 and CDR2 (germline): SQVTM, ANQGSEA. V trimming: 2 bases; J trimming: 3 bases; junction bases outside the gene matches: 5. The CDR3 spans 16 residues.

J is TRBJ1-2 and V is TRBV28, with D uncertain. The length of the CDR3 is 15 residues. CDR1 is MDHEN, CDR2 SYDVKM, per germline. The germline V and J ends were trimmed by 3 bases and 8 bases, with 19 bases remaining between them. The CDR3 nucleotides read TGTGCCAGCAGTTTCTCCCCGAGCCTTGTACGCGGCTACACCTTC. Translated, it gives CASSFSPSLVRGYTF.

The chain employs TRBV4-3 and TRBJ1-1; TRBD1 might be the D (6 bases). V lost 0 bases, J lost 2 bases, and 22 bases lay in between. The CDR3 contains 19 residues. Germline CDR1 is LGHNA and CDR2 is YSLEER. CDR3 in DNA: TGCGCCAGCAGCCAAGATACAGGGTACAGGGTCGGAGGAAACACTGAAGCTTTCTTT. Amino acids: CASSQDTGYRVGGNTEAFF.

This chain links TRBV18 with TRBJ2-5; 9 nucleotides agree with TRBD1. V dropped 3 bases and J dropped 4; count of bases not matched to a gene: 6. The CDR3 length is 15 residues. Germline loops: CDR1 KGHSH, CDR2 LQKENI. The CDR3 is CASSPVQDRGETQYF. In nucleotides, the CDR3 is TGTGCCAGCTCACCGGTACAGGACAGGGGAGAGACCCAGTACTTC. The full variable domain, in which reference TRBV18 and TRBJ2-5 provide the parts outside the CDR3, is NAGVMQNPRHLVRRRGQEARLRCSPMKGHSHVYWYRQLPEEGLKFMVYLQKENIIDESGMPKERFSAEFPKEGPSILRIQQVVRGDSAAYFCASSPVQDRGETQYFGPGTRLLVL.

The chain links TRBV6-6 to TRBJ2-5, with D perhaps TRBD2 (5 bases). The CDR3 extends over 16 amino acids. Trimming removed 7 bases at V and 0 bases at J, with 18 bases between. CDR1 is MNHNY, CDR2 SVGAGI, per germline (reference sequence). This chain's CDR3 is CASTDLGERYQETQYF. CDR3 DNA: TGTGCCAGCACCGACCTTGGGGAGAGGTACCAAGAGACCCAGTACTTC.